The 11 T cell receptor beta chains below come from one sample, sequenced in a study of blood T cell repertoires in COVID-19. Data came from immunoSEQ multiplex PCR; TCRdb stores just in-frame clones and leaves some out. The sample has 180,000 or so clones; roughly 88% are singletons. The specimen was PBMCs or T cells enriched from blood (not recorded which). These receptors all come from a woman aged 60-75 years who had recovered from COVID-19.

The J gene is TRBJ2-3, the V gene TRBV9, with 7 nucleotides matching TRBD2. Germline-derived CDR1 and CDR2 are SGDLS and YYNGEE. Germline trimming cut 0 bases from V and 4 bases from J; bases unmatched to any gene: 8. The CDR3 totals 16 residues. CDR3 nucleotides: TGTGCCAGCAGCGTAGGTCCGTCCAGCGGGGCAGATACGCAGTATTTT. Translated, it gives CASSVGPSSGADTQYF.

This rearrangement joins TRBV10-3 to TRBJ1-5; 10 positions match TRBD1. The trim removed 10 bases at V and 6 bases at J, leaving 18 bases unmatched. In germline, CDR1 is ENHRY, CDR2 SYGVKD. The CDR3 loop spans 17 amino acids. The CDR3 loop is CATARSLGTGDGQPQHF. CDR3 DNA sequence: TGTGCCACCGCCCGGAGTTTAGGGACAGGGGACGGTCAGCCCCAGCATTTT.

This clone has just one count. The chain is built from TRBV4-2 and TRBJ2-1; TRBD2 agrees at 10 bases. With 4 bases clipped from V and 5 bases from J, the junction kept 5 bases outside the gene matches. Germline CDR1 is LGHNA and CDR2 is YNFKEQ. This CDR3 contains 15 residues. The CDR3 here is CASSPWTSGNNEQFF. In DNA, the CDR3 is TGTGCCAGCAGCCCCTGGACTAGCGGAAACAATGAGCAGTTCTTC.

The CDR3: CASSFRRIYEAFF. In DNA form, the CDR3 reads TGTGCCAGCAGCTTTAGGCGGATTTATGAAGCTTTCTTT. The chain recombines TRBV7-6 with TRBJ1-1; D is uncertain. V was cut by 3 bases and J by 7 bases, with 12 bases left in between. CDR1 and CDR2 from the germline V gene are SGHVS and FNYEAQ. CDR3 length: 13 residues.

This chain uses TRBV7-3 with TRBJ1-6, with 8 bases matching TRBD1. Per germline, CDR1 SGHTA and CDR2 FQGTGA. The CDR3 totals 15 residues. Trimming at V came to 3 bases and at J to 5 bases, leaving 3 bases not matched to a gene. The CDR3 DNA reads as TGTGCCAGCAGCTTCACAGGGGGAAATAATTCACCCCTCCACTTT. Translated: CASSFTGGNNSPLHF.

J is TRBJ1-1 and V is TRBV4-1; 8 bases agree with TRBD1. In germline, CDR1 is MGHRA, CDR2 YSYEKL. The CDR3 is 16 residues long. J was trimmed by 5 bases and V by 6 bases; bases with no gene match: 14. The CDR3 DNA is TGCGCCAGCAGACTAATGGCAGGGGGCGCGGGGACTGAAGCTTTCTTT. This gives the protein CASRLMAGGAGTEAFF.

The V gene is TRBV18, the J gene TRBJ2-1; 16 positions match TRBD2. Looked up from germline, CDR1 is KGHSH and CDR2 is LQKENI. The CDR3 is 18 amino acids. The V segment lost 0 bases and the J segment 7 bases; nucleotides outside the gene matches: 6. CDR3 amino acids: CASSPPGLAGGPYNEQFF. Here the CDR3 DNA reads TGTGCCAGCTCACCACCGGGACTAGCGGGGGGGCCTTATAATGAGCAGTTCTTC.

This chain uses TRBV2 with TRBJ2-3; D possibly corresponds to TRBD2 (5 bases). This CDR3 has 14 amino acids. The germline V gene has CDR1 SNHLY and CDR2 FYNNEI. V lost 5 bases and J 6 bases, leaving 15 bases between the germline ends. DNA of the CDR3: TGTGCCAGCAGTCGGCGGGCCTTCGGGGATACGCAGTATTTT. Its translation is CASSRRAFGDTQYF.

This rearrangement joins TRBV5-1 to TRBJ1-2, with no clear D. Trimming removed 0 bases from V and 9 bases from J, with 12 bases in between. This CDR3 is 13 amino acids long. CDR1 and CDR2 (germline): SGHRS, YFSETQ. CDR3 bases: TGCGCCAGCAGCTTGGCCGGGTTCTCCAGCTACACCTTC. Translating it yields CASSLAGFSSYTF.

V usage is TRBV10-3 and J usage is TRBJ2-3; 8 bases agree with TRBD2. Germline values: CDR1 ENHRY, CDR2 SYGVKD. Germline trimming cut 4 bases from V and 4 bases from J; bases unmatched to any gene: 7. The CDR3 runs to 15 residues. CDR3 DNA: TGTGCCATCAGTGGAGGGACTAGTGCATCAGATACGCAGTATTTT. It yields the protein CAISGGTSASDTQYF.

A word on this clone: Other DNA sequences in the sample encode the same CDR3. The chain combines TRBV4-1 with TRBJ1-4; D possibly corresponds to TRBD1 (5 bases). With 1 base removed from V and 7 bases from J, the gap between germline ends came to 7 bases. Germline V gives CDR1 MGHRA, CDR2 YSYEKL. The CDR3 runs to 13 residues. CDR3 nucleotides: TGCGCCAGCAGCCAAGTAAGGGGTGAAAAACTGTTTTTT. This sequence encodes CASSQVRGEKLFF.